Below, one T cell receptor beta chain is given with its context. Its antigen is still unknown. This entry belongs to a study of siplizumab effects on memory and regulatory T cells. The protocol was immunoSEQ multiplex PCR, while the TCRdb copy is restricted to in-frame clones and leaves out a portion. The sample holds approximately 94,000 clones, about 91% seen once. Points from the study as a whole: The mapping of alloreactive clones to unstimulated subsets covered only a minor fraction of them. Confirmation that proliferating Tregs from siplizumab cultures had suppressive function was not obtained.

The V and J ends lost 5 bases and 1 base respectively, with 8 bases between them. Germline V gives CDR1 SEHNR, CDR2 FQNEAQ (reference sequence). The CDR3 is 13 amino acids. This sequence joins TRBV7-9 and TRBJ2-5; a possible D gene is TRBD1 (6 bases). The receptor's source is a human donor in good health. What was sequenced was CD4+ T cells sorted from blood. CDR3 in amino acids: CASSGTPQETQYF. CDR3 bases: TGTGCCAGCAGCGGGACACCCCAAGAGACCCAGTACTTC.